The 18 T cell receptor beta chains listed next were all sequenced from one sample in a study of shared clonotypes between healthy human individuals. Libraries were prepared by immunoSEQ multiplex PCR; TCRdb keeps only in-frame clonotypes and omits some of them. The table records roughly 2.2 million clones, 85% to 95% of them present only once. The sample was naive CD4+ T cells from PBMCs. Noted subset: CD45RA+ positively selected. Receptors were obtained from a man younger than 30 in good health. Some clones in this sample may be carry-over from other donors' samples.

The gene calls are TRBV7-2 and TRBJ2-1; perhaps D is TRBD1 or TRBD2 (5 bases each). V lost 1 base and J lost 7, with 11 bases in between. CDR3 size: 14 residues. Germline values: CDR1 SGHTA, CDR2 FQGNSA. DNA of the CDR3: TGTGCCAGCAGCTTAGTCGAGTGGGGGAATGAGCAGTTCTTC. Residues: CASSLVEWGNEQFF. The full variable domain, completed using reference TRBV7-2 and TRBJ2-1, is GAGVSQSPSNKVTEKGKDVELRCDPISGHTALYWYRQSLGQGLEFLIYFQGNSAPDKSGLPSDRFSAERTGGSVSTLTIQRTQQEDSAVYLCASSLVEWGNEQFFGPGTRLTVL.

This clone was seen only once. The genes are TRBV5-1 and TRBJ2-2; D perhaps matches TRBD1 (5 bases). CDR1 SGHRS and CDR2 YFSETQ come from the germline V gene. Trimming cost V 7 bases and J 1 base, with 11 bases left between them. The CDR3 is made up of 14 amino acids. CDR3 DNA sequence: TGCGCCAGCCTGTCAGGGCGGAACACCGGGGAGCTGTTTTTT. It yields the protein CASLSGRNTGELFF.

This sequence joins TRBV30 and TRBJ2-7, with D maybe TRBD1 (6 bases). Per germline, CDR1 GTSNPN and CDR2 SVGIG (reference sequence). With 5 bases removed from V and 9 bases from J, the gap between germline ends came to 11 bases. The CDR3 contains 10 residues. DNA of the CDR3: TGTGCCTGGGGGGGCGTGGGGCAGTACTTC. It codes for CAWGGVGQYF. The full variable domain, with the rest looked up from reference TRBV30 and TRBJ2-7, is SQTIHQWPATLVQPVGSPLSLECTVEGTSNPNLYWYRQAAGRGLQLLFYSVGIGQISSEVPQNLSASRPQDRQFILSSKKLLLSDSGFYLCAWGGVGQYFGPGTRLTVT.

As concerns this clone: At the DNA level, this CDR3 is encoded by other sequences in the same sample as well. V is TRBV28 and J is TRBJ1-2; tentative D call: TRBD1 (5 bases). This CDR3 spans 13 amino acids. Germline CDR1 MDHEN, CDR2 SYDVKM. V lost 3 bases, J lost 8 bases, and 13 bases lay in between. The DNA of the CDR3 is TGTGCCAGCAGTTTCAGGGCCGGGAACGGCTACACCTTC. Protein: CASSFRAGNGYTF.

Details on this clone: At one of its ends the junction is not consistent with the germline gene, which may arise from a read error. The chain couples TRBV6-6 to TRBJ2-3, with 13 bases that match TRBD2. Germline loops: CDR1 MNHNY, CDR2 SVGAGI (reference sequence). The CDR3 has 16 residues. This CDR3 reads CTSSFGLAGGTDTQYF. The DNA of the CDR3 is TGTACCAGCAGTTTCGGACTAGCGGGAGGCACAGATACGCAGTATTTT.

V gene TRBV7-8 combines with J gene TRBJ2-3, with TRBD2 identical over 12 bases. Trimming took 2 bases from V and 0 from J; bases not matched to a gene: 9. This CDR3 contains 19 residues. Germline V lookup: CDR1 SGHVS, CDR2 FQNEAQ. The CDR3: CASSLRGLAGGYSTDTQYF. Here the CDR3 DNA reads TGTGCCAGCAGCTTACGCGGGCTAGCGGGAGGGTATAGCACAGATACGCAGTATTTT.

V usage is TRBV7-2 and J usage is TRBJ2-1; no definite D call. Trimming removed 5 bases from V and 4 bases from J, with 6 bases in between. The germline gives CDR1 SGHTA, CDR2 FQGNSA. This CDR3 is built from 12 residues. The CDR3 DNA is TGTGCCAGCAGCCGCGTATACAATGAGCAGTTCTTC. Translated: CASSRVYNEQFF.

CDR3 protein: CASSLGPGFNNEQFF. The CDR3 nucleotides are TGCGCCAGCAGCTTGGGCCCGGGTTTCAACAATGAGCAGTTCTTC. The chain recombines TRBV5-1 with TRBJ2-1; no clear D gene. The germline V and J ends were trimmed by 0 bases and 5 bases, with 12 bases remaining between them. The CDR3 loop spans 15 amino acids. Germline CDR1 is SGHRS and CDR2 is YFSETQ.

The genes are TRBV5-6 and TRBJ1-2; 8 nucleotides align to TRBD1. V dropped 1 base and J dropped 5; count of bases not matched to a gene: 7. This CDR3 spans 15 amino acids. The V gene's germline CDR1 is SGHDT and CDR2 YYEEEE. The CDR3 protein is CASSLFAGGRYGYTF. For the CDR3, the DNA is TGTGCCAGCAGCTTGTTTGCAGGGGGCAGGTATGGCTACACCTTC. The full variable domain, completed using reference TRBV5-6 and TRBJ1-2, is DAGVTQSPTHLIKTRGQQVTLRCSPKSGHDTVSWYQQALGQGPQFIFQYYEEEERQRGNFPDRFSGHQFPNYSSELNVNALLLGDSALYLCASSLFAGGRYGYTFGSGTRLTVV.

V is TRBV28 and J is TRBJ1-4; 7 positions agree with TRBD1. The germline V gene encodes CDR1 MDHEN and CDR2 SYDVKM. CDR3 length: 16 residues. Trimming took 4 bases from V and 3 from J; bases not matched to a gene: 8. For the CDR3, the DNA is TGTGCCAGCAGTTCCAGTGGGCAGGGGGCTAATGAAAAACTGTTTTTT. Translating it yields CASSSSGQGANEKLFF.

This chain links TRBV18 with TRBJ1-4, with TRBD1 matching over 8 bases. V trimming: 3 bases; J trimming: 3 bases; junction bases outside the gene matches: 3. The germline V gene encodes CDR1 KGHSH and CDR2 LQKENI. This CDR3 region has 15 residues. CDR3 in amino acids: CASSPQGAANEKLFF. In nucleotides, the CDR3 is TGTGCCAGCTCACCTCAGGGGGCTGCTAATGAAAAACTGTTTTTT.

The rearrangement links TRBV30 to TRBJ2-1; 12 nucleotides line up with TRBD2. Germline values: CDR1 GTSNPN, CDR2 SVGIG (reference sequence). The CDR3 extends over 12 amino acids. The V gene end was trimmed by 5 bases and the J gene end by 12 bases; junction bases not matched to a gene: 5. The DNA of the CDR3 is TGTGCCTGGCAGGGGACTAGCGGGCCGCAGTTCTTC. This translates into CAWQGTSGPQFF.

The V call is TRBV15, the J call TRBJ2-2, with unresolved D. V lost 1 base and J lost 4, with 10 bases in between. This CDR3 region has 15 residues. CDR1 is LNHNV, CDR2 YYDKDF, per germline (reference sequence). This CDR3 is CATSRGGAPTGELFF. In nucleotides, the CDR3 is TGTGCCACCAGCAGAGGAGGTGCGCCCACCGGGGAGCTGTTTTTT.

In its sample, this clone was seen a few times. The same CDR3 also results from other DNA sequences found in this sample. The chain is built from TRBV6-1 and TRBJ1-5; D might be TRBD1 (5 bases). V lost 1 base, J lost 5 bases, and 6 bases lay in between. This CDR3 is built from 13 residues. Germline-derived CDR1 and CDR2 are MNHNS and SASEGT. The CDR3 nucleotides read TGTGCCAGCAGTGAAGTCAGGGATCAGCCCCAGCATTTT. It specifies CASSEVRDQPQHF.

The genes are TRBV25-1 and TRBJ2-3; 10 nucleotides agree with TRBD1. The junction had 6 bases not matched to a gene; V was cut back by 5 bases and J by 4 bases. The CDR3 extends over 15 amino acids. Germline V gene lookup returns CDR1 MGHDK and CDR2 SYGVNS. The CDR3 coding sequence is TGTGCCAGCAGTTCAGGACAGGGGGTCCCAGATACGCAGTATTTT. Translation gives CASSSGQGVPDTQYF.

This sequence joins TRBV9 and TRBJ2-1; 7 bases are a match to TRBD2. This CDR3 region has 17 residues. CDR1 SGDLS and CDR2 YYNGEE come from the germline V gene. V was pared by 3 bases and J by 4 bases, with 13 bases of the junction left unmatched. The CDR3 spells CASSALMLGTTYNEQFF. DNA of the CDR3: TGTGCCAGCAGCGCACTGATGCTAGGGACTACTTACAATGAGCAGTTCTTC.

This sequence joins TRBV5-1 and TRBJ1-2; D is unclear. Germline V gene lookup returns CDR1 SGHRS and CDR2 YFSETQ. The CDR3 runs to 14 residues. V lost 0 bases and J 6 bases, leaving 12 bases between the germline ends. The CDR3 here is CASSLAGSLDGYTF. CDR3 nucleotide sequence: TGCGCCAGCAGCTTGGCCGGCAGTTTAGATGGCTACACCTTC.

The chain couples TRBV5-4 to TRBJ2-7; 9 nucleotides agree with TRBD1. J lost 7 bases, V lost 4 bases, and 9 bases had no gene match. Germline values: CDR1 SGHNT, CDR2 YYREEE (reference sequence). The CDR3 is 14 amino acids. The CDR3 sequence: CASSLPGQGWEQYF. The CDR3 nucleotides are TGTGCCAGCAGCCTACCGGGACAGGGATGGGAGCAGTACTTC.